These T cell receptor beta chains were read from a single sample in a study of T-cell reconstitution after alpha-beta-depleted transplantation in children. TCRdb itself ran the PCR reads through MiXCR, one entry per CDR3 protein. The sample yields approximately 220,000 distinct CDR3 sequences, over 15% seen once. The sample here was PBMCs, mostly from graft donor cells, taken 360 days after TCRalphabeta/CD19-depleted stem cell transplant. The source is a male patient aged 2-15 years who had a stem cell transplant for acute lymphoblastic leukemia, so the T cells may come from the graft donor. The CDR3 runs from the conserved cysteine through the conserved F or W. Expanded clones are given a class, and other clones once, few, many or no size at all.

NA	TRBV19	16	CASSVTPWDRTYEQYF
few	TRBV10-2	14	CASSSGSGGQTQYF
NA	TRBV7-9	17	CASSLTASGGPTDTQYF
few	TRBV12-3/TRBV12-4	17	CASSSASGGPPQETQYF
many	TRBV28	12	CASSSVQETQYF
few	TRBV6-5	13	CASSYMRGDTQYF
few	TRBV20-1	12	CSARYSTDTQYF
NA	TRBV20-1	16	CSATGLGSKVNQPQHF
NA	TRBV29-1	11	CSVVPNTEAFF
NA	TRBV6-1	15	CASSLSSGGVEEQFF
NA	TRBV5-1	14	CASSLGASNYGYTF
NA	TRBV7-9	16	CASSPPGTVRYPEAFF
NA	TRBV30	11	CAWSQAYGYTF
NA	TRBV4-3	15	CASSQGAGGQETQYF
few	TRBV19	15	CASHRGRTSYNEQFF
few	TRBV20-1	13	CSARALRQETQYF
NA	TRBV28	15	CASRIGGLDFYEQYF
NA	TRBV27	13	CASSLVGITEAFF
NA	TRBV4-3	15	CASSQASGFTGELFF
NA	TRBV10-3	14	CATVSQGELDEQYF
few	TRBV9	14	CASSETPTNSPLHF
NA	TRBV5-1	15	CASSLMGAGNSPLHF
NA	TRBV5-1	15	CASNHRDRVFNEQFF
many	TRBV27	13	CASSRQGWTEAFF
NA	TRBV7-2	11	CASSQLGPGYF
few	TRBV6-1	15	CASSGLYSMNTEAFF
many	TRBV7-9	14	CASSLRVMNTEAFF
many	TRBV29-1	13	CSVATGEYETQYF
NA	TRBV7-2	16	CASSLLGQGVFYGDTF
NA	TRBV10-1	13	CASAKDGNQPQHF
few	TRBV7-2	14	CASSLGPSNYGYTF
NA	TRBV27	13	CASSLAGQREQYF
NA	TRBV27	14	CASSVKGGPGTQYF
NA	TRBV10-3	13	CAIRLTGDTEAFF
many	TRBV9	16	CASSALYPGSTDTQYF
few	TRBV29-1	16	CSVEEVAGGISYEQYF
few	TRBV5-1	13	CASSSLSEDTQYF
few	TRBV5-1	16	CASSLGQGIIFNEQFF
NA	TRBV28	12	CASSFSGDGYTF
many	TRBV10-3	13	CAISERGAETQYF
NA	TRBV29-1	14	CSVALRQVFYEQYF
few	TRBV25-1	12	CASSPGYFEQYF
few	TRBV12-3/TRBV12-4	14	CASRDFSNTGELFF
few	TRBV3-1	17	CASSQDPGGTGGYEQYF
NA	TRBV5-5	16	CASSLVGGGLTDTQYF
few	TRBV12-3/TRBV12-4	17	CASSLAMAFPSTDTQYF
many	TRBV5-1	15	CASSLAGTGDYEQYF
few	TRBV6-5	19	CASSYSMNLGVVGTGELFF
NA	TRBV4-2	16	CASSQPPRGKYNEQFF
NA	TRBV14	12	CASSRYGGEQFF
many	TRBV20-1	15	CSARDHTSGYNEQFF
few	TRBV5-1	13	CASSLEGGDTQYF
NA	TRBV7-9	15	CASSLPGQGSYEQYF
few	TRBV5-1	12	CASSPGQGGCTF
NA	TRBV12-3/TRBV12-4	15	CASSPLAGDTGELFF
NA	TRBV18	11	CASSPQGTQYF
NA	TRBV29-1	16	CSVEGTSGGAVDTQYF
NA	TRBV5-1	15	CASSSRLAGADTQYF
NA	TRBV30	13	CAWSPTHNQPQHF